The present entry profiles one T cell receptor (beta chain) with its context. The assay was immunoSEQ multiplex PCR, and TCRdb's table has in-frame clones only and misses some. The sample records about 140,000 clones, less than 85% being singletons. Time point denoted: baseline pretreatment blood. Sample treatment: 15 Gy SBRT to primary tumor, nephrectomy 4 weeks later. This sample was taken from a study of radiation and T cells in renal cell carcinoma. Germline CDR1 SGHRS, CDR2 YFSETQ. V shed 4 bases and J 5 bases; nucleotides not matched to a gene: 3. The CDR3 loop spans 14 amino acids. Source: blood, taken from a patient whose treatment included radiotherapy and nephrectomy. The rearrangement links TRBV5-1 to TRBJ1-5; 10 nucleotides match TRBD1. The TCR was taken from a woman in her 50s with renal cell carcinoma. The CDR3 nucleotides are TGCGCCAGCAGCCTGGGACAGGGGTATCAGCCCCAGCATTTT. Translated: CASSLGQGYQPQHF. The whole variable domain, filled in from reference TRBV5-1 and TRBJ1-5, reads KAGVTQTPRYLIKTRGQQVTLSCSPISGHRSVSWYQQTPGQGLQFLFEYFSETQRNKGNFPGRFSGRQFSNSRSEMNVSTLELGDSALYLCASSLGQGYQPQHFGDGTRLSIL.